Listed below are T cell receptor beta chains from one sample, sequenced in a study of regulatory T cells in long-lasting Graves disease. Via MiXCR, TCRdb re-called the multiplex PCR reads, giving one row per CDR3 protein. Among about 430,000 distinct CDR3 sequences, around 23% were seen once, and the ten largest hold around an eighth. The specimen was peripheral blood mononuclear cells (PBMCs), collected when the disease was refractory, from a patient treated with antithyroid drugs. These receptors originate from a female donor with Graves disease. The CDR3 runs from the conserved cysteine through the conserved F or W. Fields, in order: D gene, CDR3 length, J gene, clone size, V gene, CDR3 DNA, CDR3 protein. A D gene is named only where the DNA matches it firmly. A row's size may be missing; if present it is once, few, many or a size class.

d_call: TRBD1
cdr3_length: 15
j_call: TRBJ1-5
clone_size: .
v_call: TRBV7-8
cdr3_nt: TGTGCCAGCAGCTCGGACAGGGTTGGCAATCAGCCCCAGCATTTT
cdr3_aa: CASSSDRVGNQPQHF

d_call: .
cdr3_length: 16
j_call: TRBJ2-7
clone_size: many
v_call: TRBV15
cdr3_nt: TGTGCCACCAGCAGAGAGCGGGACAGCCATATCTACGAGCAGTACTTC
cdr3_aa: CATSRERDSHIYEQYF

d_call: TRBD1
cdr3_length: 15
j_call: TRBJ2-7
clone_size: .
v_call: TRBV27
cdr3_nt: TGTGCCAGCAGTTCTCCGGGACAGTCCATATACGAGCAGTACTTC
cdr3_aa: CASSSPGQSIYEQYF

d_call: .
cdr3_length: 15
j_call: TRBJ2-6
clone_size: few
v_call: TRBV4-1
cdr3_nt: TGCGCCAGCAGCTCCAGGGTGGCTGGGGCCAACGTCCTGACTTTC
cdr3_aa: CASSSRVAGANVLTF

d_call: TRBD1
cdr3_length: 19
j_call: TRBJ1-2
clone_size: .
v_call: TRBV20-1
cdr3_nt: TGCAGTGCTAGAGATCTAGGGAGGACAGGGGGAATAGCTAACTATGGCTACACCTTC
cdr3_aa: CSARDLGRTGGIANYGYTF

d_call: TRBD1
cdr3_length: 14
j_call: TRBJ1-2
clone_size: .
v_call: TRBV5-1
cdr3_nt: TGCGCCAGCAGCTCGGACAGGGGTCCAACTGGCTACACCTTC
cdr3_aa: CASSSDRGPTGYTF

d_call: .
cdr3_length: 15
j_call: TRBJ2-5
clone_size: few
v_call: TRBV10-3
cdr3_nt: TGTGCCATCAGTGAGCCAGGACGGGACCAAGAGACCCAGTACTTC
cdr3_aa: CAISEPGRDQETQYF

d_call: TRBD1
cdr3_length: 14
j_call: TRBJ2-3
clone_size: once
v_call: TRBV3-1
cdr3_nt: TGTGCCAGCCGAACCGGGACAGGGAGAGATACGCAGTATTTT
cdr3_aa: CASRTGTGRDTQYF

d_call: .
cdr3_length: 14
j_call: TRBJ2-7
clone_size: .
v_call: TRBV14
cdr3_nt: TGTGCCAGCAGCCAAGATAGCCTCGACTACGAGCAGTACTTC
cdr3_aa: CASSQDSLDYEQYF

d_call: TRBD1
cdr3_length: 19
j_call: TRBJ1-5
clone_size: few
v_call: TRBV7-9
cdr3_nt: TGTGCCAGCAGCTTAAGGGATAGGGACAGGGTCACAAGCAATCAGCCCCAGCATTTT
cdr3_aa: CASSLRDRDRVTSNQPQHF

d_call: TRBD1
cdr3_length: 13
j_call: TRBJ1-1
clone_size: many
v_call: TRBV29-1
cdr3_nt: TGCAGCGTTATGGGACAGCAGAACACTGAAGCTTTCTTT
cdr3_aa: CSVMGQQNTEAFF

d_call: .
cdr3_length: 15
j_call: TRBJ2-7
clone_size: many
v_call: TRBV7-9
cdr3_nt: TGTGCCAGCAGTTACCCACTGGGACAATCCTACGAGCAGTACTTC
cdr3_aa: CASSYPLGQSYEQYF

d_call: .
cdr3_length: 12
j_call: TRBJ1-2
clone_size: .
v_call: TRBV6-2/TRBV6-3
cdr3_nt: TGTGCCAGCAGTCTCCGACTGGCTGGCTACACCTTC
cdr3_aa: CASSLRLAGYTF

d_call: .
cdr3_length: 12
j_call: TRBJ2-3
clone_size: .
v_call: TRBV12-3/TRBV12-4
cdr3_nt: TGTGCCAGCAGCCGAACACGTGCTACGCAGTATTTT
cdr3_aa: CASSRTRATQYF

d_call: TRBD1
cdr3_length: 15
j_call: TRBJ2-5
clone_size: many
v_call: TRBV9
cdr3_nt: TGTGCCAGCAGCGCATCGGACAGGGTTGCGGAGACCCAGTACTTC
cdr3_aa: CASSASDRVAETQYF

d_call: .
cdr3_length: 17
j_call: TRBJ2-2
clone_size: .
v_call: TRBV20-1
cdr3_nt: TGCAGTGCTAGGGGGCCGGGGTTAAGGCCGAACACCGGGGAGCTGTTTTTT
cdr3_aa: CSARGPGLRPNTGELFF

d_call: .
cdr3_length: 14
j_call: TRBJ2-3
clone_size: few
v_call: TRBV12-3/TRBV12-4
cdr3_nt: TGTGCCAGCAGCGGCGAGACCCCCACAGATACGCAGTATTTT
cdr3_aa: CASSGETPTDTQYF

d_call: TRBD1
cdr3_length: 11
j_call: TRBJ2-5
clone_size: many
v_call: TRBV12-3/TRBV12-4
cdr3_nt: TGTGCCAGCAGTTTGGACAGGGGCAGCTACTTC
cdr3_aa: CASSLDRGSYF

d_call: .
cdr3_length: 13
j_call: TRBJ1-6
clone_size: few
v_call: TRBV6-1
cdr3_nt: TGTGCCAGCGAACTACCGGGTGATTCACCCCTCCACTTT
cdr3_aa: CASELPGDSPLHF

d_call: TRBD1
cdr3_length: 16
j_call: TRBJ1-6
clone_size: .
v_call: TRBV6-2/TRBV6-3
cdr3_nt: TGTGCCGGCACCGAACAGGGGCTTCAGAATAATTCACCCCTCCACTTT
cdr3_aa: CAGTEQGLQNNSPLHF

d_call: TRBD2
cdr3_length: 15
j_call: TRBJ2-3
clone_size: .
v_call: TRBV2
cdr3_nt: TGTGCCAGCATTGGGACTACCCAAAGCACAGATACGCAGTATTTT
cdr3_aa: CASIGTTQSTDTQYF

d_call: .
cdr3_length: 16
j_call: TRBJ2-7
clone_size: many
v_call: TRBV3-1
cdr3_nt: TGTGCCAGCAGCCAAGAAATAGGGACGAGGTCCTACGAGCAGTACTTC
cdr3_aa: CASSQEIGTRSYEQYF

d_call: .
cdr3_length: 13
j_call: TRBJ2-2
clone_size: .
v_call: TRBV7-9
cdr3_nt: TGTGCCAGCAGCTCCAGGGGAGCCGGGGAGCTGTTTTTT
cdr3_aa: CASSSRGAGELFF

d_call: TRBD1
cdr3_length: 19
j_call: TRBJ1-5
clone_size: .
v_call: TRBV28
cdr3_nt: TGTGCCAGCAGTTTGGGGCCCAGGGGGCTGTGGAATAGCAATCAGCCCCAGCGTTTT
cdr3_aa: CASSLGPRGLWNSNQPQRF

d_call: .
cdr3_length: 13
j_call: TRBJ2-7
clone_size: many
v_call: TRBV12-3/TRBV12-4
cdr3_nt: TGTGCCAGCTGTAGCGGAGCTGCCTACGAGCAGTACTTC
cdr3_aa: CASCSGAAYEQYF

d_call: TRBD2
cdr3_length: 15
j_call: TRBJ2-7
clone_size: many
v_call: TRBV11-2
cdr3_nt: TGTGCCAGCAGCCCTAGCACTAGCGCCTACTACGAGCAGTACTTC
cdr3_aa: CASSPSTSAYYEQYF

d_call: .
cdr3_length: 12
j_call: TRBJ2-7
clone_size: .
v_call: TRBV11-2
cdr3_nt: TGTGCCAGCAGCAACCCCGGGGGCGGGCAGTACTTC
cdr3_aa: CASSNPGGGQYF

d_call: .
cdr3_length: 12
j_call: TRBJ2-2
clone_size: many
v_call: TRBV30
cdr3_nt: TGTGCCTGGAGTGACCTCGGCGGGGAGCTGTTTTTT
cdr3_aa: CAWSDLGGELFF

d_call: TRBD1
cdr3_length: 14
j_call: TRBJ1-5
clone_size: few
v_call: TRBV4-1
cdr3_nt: TGCGCCAGCAGCCACGGACAGGGGGACCAGCCCCAGCATTTT
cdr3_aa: CASSHGQGDQPQHF

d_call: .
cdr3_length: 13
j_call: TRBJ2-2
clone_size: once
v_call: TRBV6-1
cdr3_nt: TGTGCCAGCAGTGAAGCAATAGCCGGGGAGCTGTTTTTT
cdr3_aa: CASSEAIAGELFF

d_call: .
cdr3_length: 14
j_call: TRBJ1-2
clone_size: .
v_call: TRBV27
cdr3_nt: TGTGCCAGCAGTCGTACAGGATATACGGATGGCTACACCTTC
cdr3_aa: CASSRTGYTDGYTF

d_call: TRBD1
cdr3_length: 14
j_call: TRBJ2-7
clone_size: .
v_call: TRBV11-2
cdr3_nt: TGTGCCAGCACCAAGACAGGGGGCCCCTACGAGCAGGACTTC
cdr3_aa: CASTKTGGPYEQDF

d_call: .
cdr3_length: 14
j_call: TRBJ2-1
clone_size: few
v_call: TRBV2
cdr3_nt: TGTGCCAGCAGTCAGAGGTCGTCCTACAATGAGCAGTTCTTC
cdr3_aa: CASSQRSSYNEQFF

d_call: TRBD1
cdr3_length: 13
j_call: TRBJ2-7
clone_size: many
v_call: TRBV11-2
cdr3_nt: TGTGCCAGCAGCCCTACAGGGGGCCACGAGCAGTACTTC
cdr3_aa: CASSPTGGHEQYF

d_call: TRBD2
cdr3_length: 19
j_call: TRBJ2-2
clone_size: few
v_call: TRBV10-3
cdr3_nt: TGTGCCATCAGTGACCCCGGGACTAGCGGGAGGATCGGCACCGGGGAGCTGTTTTTT
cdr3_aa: CAISDPGTSGRIGTGELFF

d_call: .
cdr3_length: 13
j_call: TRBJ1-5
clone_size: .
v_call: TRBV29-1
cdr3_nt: TGCAGCGTGGCTGACAGAAATAATCAGCCCCAGCATTTT
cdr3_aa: CSVADRNNQPQHF

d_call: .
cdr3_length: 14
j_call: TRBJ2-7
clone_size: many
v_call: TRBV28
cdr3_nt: TGTGCCAGCAGTTTCCCGGGCCCCACGGACGAGCAGTACTTC
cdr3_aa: CASSFPGPTDEQYF

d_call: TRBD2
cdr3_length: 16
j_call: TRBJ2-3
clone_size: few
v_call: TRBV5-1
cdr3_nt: TGCGCCAGCAGCCCACAAGCGGGAGTCCCCACAGATACGCAGTATTTT
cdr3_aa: CASSPQAGVPTDTQYF

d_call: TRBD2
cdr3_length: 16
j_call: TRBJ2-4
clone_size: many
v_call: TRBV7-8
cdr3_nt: TGTGCCAGCAGCTCGGGACTAGCGGGGGCCAAAAACATTCAGTACTTC
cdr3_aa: CASSSGLAGAKNIQYF

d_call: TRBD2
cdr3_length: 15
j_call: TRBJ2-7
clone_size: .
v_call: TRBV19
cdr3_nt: TGTGCCAGTAGTGTTACCGGGACTAGAGTCCCCGAGCAGTACTTC
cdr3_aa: CASSVTGTRVPEQYF

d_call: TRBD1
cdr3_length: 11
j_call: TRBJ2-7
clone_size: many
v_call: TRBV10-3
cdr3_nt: TGTGCCATCAGCTCCAGGGGGGAGCAGTACTTC
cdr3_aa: CAISSRGEQYF

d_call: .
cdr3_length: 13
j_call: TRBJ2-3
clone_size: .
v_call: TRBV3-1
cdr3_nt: TGTGCCAGCAGCCAACCCAACACAGATACGCAGTATTTT
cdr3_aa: CASSQPNTDTQYF

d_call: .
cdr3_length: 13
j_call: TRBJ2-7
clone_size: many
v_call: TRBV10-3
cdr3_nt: TGTGCCATCAGAGATGGTCTCGACGGCGAGCAGTACTTC
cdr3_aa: CAIRDGLDGEQYF

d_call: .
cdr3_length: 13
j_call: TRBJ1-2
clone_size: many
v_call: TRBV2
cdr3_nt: TGTGCCAGCAGTCCGGATCTTACCCCTGGCTACACCTTC
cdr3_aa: CASSPDLTPGYTF